This T cell receptor (beta chain) was captured in a study of T cell responses to AZD1222 COVID-19 vaccine. About the study: Recipients boosted at about 4 weeks or about 12 weeks are pooled. Study outcomes and limitations: Two doses of AZD1222 preceded a rise in Spike-specific TCR breadth and depth.

As regards this clone: Antigen unknown.

The repertoire was sequenced with immunoSEQ multiplex PCR; TCRdb's copy has only in-frame clones and lacks some. This table holds some 120,000 clones, roughly nine tenths found once. CDR1 SGHTA and CDR2 FQGTGA come from the germline V gene. Trimming left V 5 bases short and J 2 bases short, with 21 bases between. This CDR3 spans 17 amino acids. The clonotype comes from an adult in good health. The rearrangement joins TRBV7-3 to TRBJ1-1; D is undetermined. The source was peripheral blood, collected on day 0 of AZD1222 vaccination. The DNA for the CDR3 is TGTGCCAGCAGCCCTCCCCCCCCAGTGATCTTAAACACTGAAGCTTTCTTT. Protein sequence: CASSPPPPVILNTEAFF.